The 20 T cell receptor beta chains listed next were all sequenced from one sample in a study of T-cell reconstitution after alpha-beta-depleted transplantation in children. Unique molecular identifiers were built into the TCRbeta library. One entry per CDR3 protein results from TCRdb running MiXCR on the PCR reads. The table lists about 420,000 distinct CDR3 sequences, 15% to 20% of them singletons, with 25% to 30% in the top ten. The sequences come from PBMCs, mostly from graft donor cells, collected 360 days after TCRalphabeta/CD19-depleted stem cell transplant. These receptors all stem from a boy under two years old who had a stem cell transplant for Wiskott-Aldrich syndrome, so the T cells may come from the graft donor.

This clonotype was detected only a few times. This chain links TRBV4-3 with TRBJ2-7; D is possibly TRBD1 or TRBD2 (5 bases each). CDR3 length: 13 residues. From germline, CDR1 is LGHNA and CDR2 YSLEER. V lost 4 bases, J lost 3 bases, and 10 bases lay in between. The CDR3 nucleotides read TGCGCCAGCAGCCGGGACGTTATCTACGAGCAGTACTTC. Its protein product is CASSRDVIYEQYF.

This clonotype was observed a handful of times. This chain links TRBV5-1 with TRBJ1-1; D gene ambiguous. This CDR3 is 13 amino acids long. Germline assignment: CDR1 SGHRS and CDR2 YFSETQ. V was clipped by 2 bases and J by 5 bases, with 10 bases between them. The CDR3 bases are TGCGCCAGCAGCTTCGAGGGATCAACTGAAGCTTTCTTT. It codes for CASSFEGSTEAFF. The variable domain in full, with the rest retrieved from reference TRBV5-1 and TRBJ1-1, is KAGVTQTPRYLIKTRGQQVTLSCSPISGHRSVSWYQQTPGQGLQFLFEYFSETQRNKGNFPGRFSGRQFSNSRSEMNVSTLELGDSALYLCASSFEGSTEAFFGQGTRLTVV.

This clonotype was seen repeatedly, ten times or more. The CDR3 protein is CASSRDSWRSHNEQFF. CDR3 DNA: TGTGCCAGCAGCCGGGACAGTTGGCGGTCCCATAATGAGCAGTTCTTC. V usage is TRBV12-3 or TRBV12-4 and J usage is TRBJ2-1; 7 bases are shared with TRBD1. The CDR3 totals 16 residues. The junction had 15 bases not matched to a gene; V was cut back by 6 bases and J by 7 bases.

Only a few counts were recorded for this clonotype. V gene TRBV15 combines with J gene TRBJ2-5, with D perhaps given as TRBD1 or TRBD2 (6 bases each). V was pared by 0 bases and J by 2 bases, with 13 bases between. CDR1 is LNHNV, CDR2 YYDKDF, per germline (reference sequence). This CDR3 has 16 residues. The CDR3 sequence is CATSRDPGALQETQYF. Here the CDR3 DNA reads TGTGCCACCAGCAGAGACCCGGGGGCACTACAAGAGACCCAGTACTTC.

In its sample, this clonotype was seen a few times. The chain couples TRBV7-9 to TRBJ2-5, with TRBD1 identical over 8 bases. Germline lookup yields CDR1 SEHNR and CDR2 FQNEAQ (reference sequence). V shed 1 base, J shed 0 bases, and the junction held 7 bases outside the gene matches. The CDR3 extends over 17 amino acids. The CDR3 nucleotides are TGTGCCAGCAGCTTAGTTTGGGGACAGGCGAACCAAGAGACCCAGTACTTC. It translates to CASSLVWGQANQETQYF.

This CDR3 is CSARDGQVGSYEQYF. Written as DNA, the CDR3 is TGCAGTGCTAGAGATGGCCAGGTCGGCTCCTACGAGCAGTACTTC. The rearrangement uses TRBV20-1 and TRBJ2-7; D unresolved. The CDR3 totals 15 residues. V was shortened by 0 bases and J by 0 bases, with 12 bases between the two germline ends. The V gene's germline CDR1 is DFQATT and CDR2 SNEGSKA (reference sequence).

This clonotype was seen once. The V gene is TRBV15, the J gene TRBJ1-2, with 12 bases that match TRBD1. The CDR3 loop spans 18 amino acids. V lost 1 base, J lost 3 bases, and 9 bases stayed unmatched. Looked up from germline, CDR1 is LNHNV and CDR2 is YYDKDF (reference sequence). In DNA form, the CDR3 reads TGTGCCACCAGCAGAGTGACCGGGACAGGGGGCGCGGACTATGGCTACACCTTC. It yields the protein CATSRVTGTGGADYGYTF.

This clonotype was observed a few times. The J gene is TRBJ2-4, the V gene TRBV4-3; possible D gene TRBD2, 6 bases. With 5 bases removed from V and 2 bases from J, the gap between germline ends came to 10 bases. The length of the CDR3 is 14 residues. Germline V gene sequence: CDR1 LGHNA, CDR2 YSLEER. Written as DNA, the CDR3 is TGCGCCAGCAGCGCAGGACTAACCAAAAACATTCAGTACTTC. Translating it yields CASSAGLTKNIQYF.

The chain joins TRBV10-3 to TRBJ2-2, with 7 bases fitting TRBD1. The CDR3 length is 14 residues. From germline, CDR1 is ENHRY and CDR2 SYGVKD. V gave up 8 bases and J gave up 5 bases; unmatched junction bases: 8. The CDR3 here is CAIGETGRTGELFF. The CDR3 nucleotides are TGTGCCATCGGGGAGACAGGGCGTACCGGGGAGCTGTTTTTT.

The chain couples TRBV24-1 to TRBJ2-1; 13 bases agree with TRBD2. V trimming: 12 bases; J trimming: 7 bases; junction bases outside the gene matches: 20. The CDR3 contains 18 residues. Germline CDR1 KGHDR, CDR2 SFDVKD. The CDR3 nucleotides are TGTGCCTCCCATTCGCCCCAACTAGCGGGAGGGCCGAGGAATGAGCAGTTCTTC. Protein: CASHSPQLAGGPRNEQFF.

V is TRBV7-7 and J is TRBJ2-3; 10 bases are shared with TRBD1. Germline assignment: CDR1 SSHAT and CDR2 FNYEAQ (reference sequence). The length of the CDR3 is 13 residues. The J segment lost 5 bases and the V segment lost 5 bases, leaving 1 base of the junction unmatched. This CDR3 is CASSGQGGDTQYF. As DNA, the CDR3 is TGTGCCAGCAGCGGACAGGGGGGAGATACGCAGTATTTT.

The chain links TRBV6-1 to TRBJ1-3; D uncertain. Trimming cost V 7 bases and J 4 bases, with 14 bases left between them. The CDR3 covers 14 residues. Looked up from germline, CDR1 is MNHNS and CDR2 is SASEGT. The CDR3 DNA follows: TGTGCCAGCACCAAAGCAAAGGGCGGAAACACCATATATTTT. This encodes CASTKAKGGNTIYF.

This clonotype was counted ten times or more. This chain connects TRBV20-1 to TRBJ2-3; 8 nucleotides align to TRBD1. The CDR3 spans 13 residues. Germline trimming cut 1 base from V and 3 bases from J; bases unmatched to any gene: 0. Germline CDR1 is DFQATT and CDR2 is SNEGSKA (reference sequence). The CDR3 DNA sequence: TGCAGTGCTAGAGGGACAGGGACAGATACGCAGTATTTT. It translates to CSARGTGTDTQYF.

This clonotype was seen more than once but under ten times. The V and J genes are TRBV5-1 and TRBJ2-7; 8 nucleotides match TRBD1. Germline values: CDR1 SGHRS, CDR2 YFSETQ. The CDR3 loop spans 15 amino acids. J gave up 5 bases and V 2 bases, and 9 bases lay outside the gene matches. The CDR3 region has the DNA TGCGCCAGCAGCTTAGAAAGGACAGGGTTAAACGAGCAGTACTTC. This translates into CASSLERTGLNEQYF.

This clonotype came up a few times. The gene calls are TRBV12-3 or TRBV12-4 and TRBJ2-7; D remains ambiguous. There are 14 residues in the CDR3. Trimming shortened V by 4 bases and J by 0 bases, and 10 bases separated the two germline ends. CDR3 bases: TGTGCCAGCAGTTACCAATCCGGCTCCTACGAGCAGTACTTC. It yields the protein CASSYQSGSYEQYF.

V is TRBV5-1 and J is TRBJ2-5, with 12 bases matching TRBD2. J was trimmed by 1 base and V by 5 bases; bases with no gene match: 6. Per germline, CDR1 SGHRS and CDR2 YFSETQ. The CDR3 has 16 amino acids. CDR3 amino acids: CASRRPTSGSQETQYF. CDR3 DNA sequence: TGCGCCAGCAGGCGGCCGACTAGCGGGAGCCAAGAGACCCAGTACTTC.

The chain joins TRBV27 to TRBJ2-7; D ambiguous. V dropped 4 bases and J dropped 5 bases, with 15 bases sitting between them. CDR1 is MNHEY, CDR2 SMNVEV, per germline (reference sequence). The CDR3 loop spans 14 amino acids. DNA for the CDR3: TGTGCCAGCAGTTACAGCCGCCTTCTCAACGAGCAGTACTTC. Encoded protein: CASSYSRLLNEQYF.

The chain is built from TRBV10-3 and TRBJ1-5; 7 nucleotides match TRBD1. From germline, CDR1 is ENHRY and CDR2 SYGVKD. V was pared by 4 bases and J by 2 bases, with 2 bases of the junction left unmatched. This CDR3 is built from 14 residues. CDR3 DNA: TGTGCCATCAGTGTGGGGACAGGCAATCAGCCCCAGCATTTT. Protein: CAISVGTGNQPQHF.

The genes are TRBV11-2 and TRBJ2-7, with TRBD2 matching over 12 bases. Germline lookup yields CDR1 SGHAT and CDR2 FQNNGV. The CDR3 contains 19 residues. The ends lost 1 base at V and 0 bases at J; junction bases unmatched: 10. The CDR3 here is CASSLVSSSGRVPSYEQYF. The CDR3 DNA follows: TGTGCCAGCAGCTTAGTTTCGTCTAGCGGGAGGGTTCCCTCCTACGAGCAGTACTTC.

DNA of the CDR3: TGCGCCAGCAGCTTGAATCCTAGCGGGGGGTTCGCGAAGACCCAGTACTTC. Encoded protein: CASSLNPSGGFAKTQYF. The chain combines TRBV5-1 with TRBJ2-5, with TRBD2 matching over 11 bases. The germline V gene encodes CDR1 SGHRS and CDR2 YFSETQ. J was trimmed by 6 bases and V by 1 base; bases with no gene match: 11. CDR3 length: 17 amino acids.